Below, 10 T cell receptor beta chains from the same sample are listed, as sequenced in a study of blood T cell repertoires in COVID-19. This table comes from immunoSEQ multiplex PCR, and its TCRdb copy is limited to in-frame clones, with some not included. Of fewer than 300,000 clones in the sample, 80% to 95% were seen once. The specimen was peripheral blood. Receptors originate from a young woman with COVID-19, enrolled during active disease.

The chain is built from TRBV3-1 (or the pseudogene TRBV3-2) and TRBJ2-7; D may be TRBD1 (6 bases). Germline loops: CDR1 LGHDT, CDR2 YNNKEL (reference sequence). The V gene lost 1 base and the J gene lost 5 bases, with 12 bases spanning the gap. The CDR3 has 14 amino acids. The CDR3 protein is CASSQALDRNEQYF. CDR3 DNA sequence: TGTGCCAGCAGCCAAGCCCTGGACAGAAACGAGCAGTACTTC.

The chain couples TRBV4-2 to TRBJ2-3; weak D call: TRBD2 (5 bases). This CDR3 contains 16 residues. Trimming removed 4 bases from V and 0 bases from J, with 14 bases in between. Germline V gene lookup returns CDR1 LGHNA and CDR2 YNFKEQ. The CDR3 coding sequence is TGTGCCAGCAGCCCGGAGGCGGGCTACAGCACAGATACGCAGTATTTT. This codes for CASSPEAGYSTDTQYF.

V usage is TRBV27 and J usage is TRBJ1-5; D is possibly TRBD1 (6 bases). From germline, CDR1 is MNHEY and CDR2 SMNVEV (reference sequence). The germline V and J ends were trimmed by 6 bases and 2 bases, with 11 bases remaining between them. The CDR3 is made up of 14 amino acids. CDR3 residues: CASSLRTGNQPQHF. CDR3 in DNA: TGTGCCAGCAGCCTCAGGACAGGCAATCAGCCCCAGCATTTT.

CDR3 loop: CASSFIQGFRGEKLFF. CDR3 nucleotides: TGTGCCAGCAGCTTTATCCAGGGGTTTAGGGGCGAAAAACTGTTTTTT. The chain is built from TRBV7-8 and TRBJ1-4, with D possibly TRBD1 on 6 matching bases. The CDR3 sequence is 16 residues long. The germline CDR1 and CDR2 sequences are SGHVS and FQNEAQ. The ends were cut back, 3 bases at V and 8 bases at J, with 19 bases in the middle.

CDR3 bases: TGTGCCAGCAGCTTTGTACAGACTACCTACGAGCAGTACTTC. Encoded protein: CASSFVQTTYEQYF. The chain employs TRBV7-9 and TRBJ2-7; tentative D call: TRBD2 (5 bases). V was clipped by 3 bases and J by 2 bases, with 11 bases between them. In germline, CDR1 is SEHNR, CDR2 FQNEAQ (reference sequence). The CDR3 sequence is 14 residues long. Complete variable domain (other parts from reference TRBV7-9 and TRBJ2-7): DTGVSQNPRHKITKRGQNVTFRCDPISEHNRLYWYRQTLGQGPEFLTYFQNEAQLEKSRLLSDRFSAERPKGSFSTLEIQRTEQGDSAMYLCASSFVQTTYEQYFGPGTRLTVT.

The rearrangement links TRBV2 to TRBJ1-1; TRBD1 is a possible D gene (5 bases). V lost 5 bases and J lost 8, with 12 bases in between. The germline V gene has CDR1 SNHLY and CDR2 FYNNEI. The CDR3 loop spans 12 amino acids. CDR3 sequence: CASSLDIREAFF. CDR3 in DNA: TGTGCCAGCAGTTTGGACATTCGCGAAGCTTTCTTT.

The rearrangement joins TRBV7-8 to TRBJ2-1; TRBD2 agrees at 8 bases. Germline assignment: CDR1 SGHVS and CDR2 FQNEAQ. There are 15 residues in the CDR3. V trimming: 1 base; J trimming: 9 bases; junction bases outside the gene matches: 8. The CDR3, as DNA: TGTGCCAGCAGCTTAGGCGGGAGGACAGTCAGTGAGCAGTTCTTC. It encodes CASSLGGRTVSEQFF.

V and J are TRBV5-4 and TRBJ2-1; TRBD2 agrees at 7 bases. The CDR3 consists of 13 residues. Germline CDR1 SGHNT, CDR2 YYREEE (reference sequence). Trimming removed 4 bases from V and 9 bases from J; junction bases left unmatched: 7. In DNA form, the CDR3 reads TGTGCCAGCAGCGGGAGGGAGAGCAGTGAGCAGTTCTTC. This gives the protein CASSGRESSEQFF.

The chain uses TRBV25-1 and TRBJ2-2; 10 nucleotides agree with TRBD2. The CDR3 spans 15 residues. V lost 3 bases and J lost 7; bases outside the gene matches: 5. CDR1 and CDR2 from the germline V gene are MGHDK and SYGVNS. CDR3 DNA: TGTGCCAGCAGTGAGTCTCTAGCGGGAGACGGGGAGCTGTTTTTT. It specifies CASSESLAGDGELFF.

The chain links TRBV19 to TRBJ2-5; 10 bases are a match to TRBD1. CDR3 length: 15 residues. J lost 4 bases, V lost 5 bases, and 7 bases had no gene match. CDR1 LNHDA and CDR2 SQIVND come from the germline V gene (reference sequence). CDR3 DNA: TGTGCCAGTAGTCCCCCCGGGACAGGGGCAGAGACCCAGTACTTC. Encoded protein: CASSPPGTGAETQYF.